One and the same sample provided the 25 T cell receptor beta chains below, sequenced in a study of CD4+ T cells in melanoma. Assay used: immunoSEQ multiplex PCR; TCRdb lists only in-frame clones, some missing. The repertoire holds 110,000 to 150,000 clones, with around 90% as singletons. The origin of the receptors is a human donor with melanoma.

V usage is TRBV9 and J usage is TRBJ1-1, with D unresolved. CDR1 and CDR2 from the germline V gene are SGDLS and YYNGEE. CDR3 length: 15 residues. V was pared by 3 bases and J by 1 base, with 13 bases between. DNA of the CDR3: TGTGCCAGCAGCGCGAATATCATCTCGAACACTGAAGCTTTCTTT. Translating it yields CASSANIISNTEAFF.

This chain uses TRBV6-6 with TRBJ2-3; 12 positions match TRBD2. The germline gives CDR1 MNHNY, CDR2 SVGAGI (reference sequence). The CDR3 contains 16 residues. Losses at the gene ends were 5 bases for V and 6 bases for J; bases not matched to a gene: 9. Here the CDR3 reads CASSKTSGGPVDTQYF. DNA for the CDR3: TGTGCCAGCAGTAAGACTAGCGGGGGCCCGGTGGATACGCAGTATTTT.

The chain uses TRBV9 and TRBJ2-2; D uncertain. Per germline, CDR1 SGDLS and CDR2 YYNGEE. The V end lost 0 bases, the J end lost 1 base, and 7 bases lay between the germline ends. This CDR3 contains 15 residues. The CDR3 DNA reads as TGTGCCAGCAGCGTAGCTCTAGGGAACACCGGGGAGCTGTTTTTT. Its protein product is CASSVALGNTGELFF.

V is TRBV18 and J is TRBJ1-5; D is unclear. This CDR3 comprises 16 residues. CDR1 is KGHSH, CDR2 LQKENI, per germline. Between the trimmed V and J ends, which lost 5 bases and 0 bases, there was a span of 14 bases. This chain's CDR3 is CASSTRSSGSNQPQHF. CDR3 coding DNA: TGTGCCAGCTCAACTCGGTCTTCTGGTAGCAATCAGCCCCAGCATTTT.

This clone appeared once. The rearrangement links TRBV20-1 to TRBJ2-1, with D hard to call. The germline gives CDR1 DFQATT, CDR2 SNEGSKA (reference sequence). V was pared by 7 bases and J by 6 bases, with 10 bases between. CDR3 length equals 11 residues. In DNA, the CDR3 is TGCAGTGTTTTTGACCGCAATGAGCAGTTCTTC. This gives the protein CSVFDRNEQFF.

This clone was observed a handful of times. V gene TRBV7-3 combines with J gene TRBJ2-3, with 7 bases lining up with TRBD2. Germline-derived CDR1 and CDR2 are SGHTA and FQGTGA. The CDR3 has 16 residues. V was clipped by 5 bases and J by 1 base; unmatched bases: 9. DNA of the CDR3: TGTGCCAGCAGCACCCGAAGGGGAGGGGGCACAGATACGCAGTATTTT. Its protein product is CASSTRRGGGTDTQYF.

DNA for the CDR3: TGCGCCAGCAGCTCCGGACGCTCTGGAAACACCATATATTTT. This encodes CASSSGRSGNTIYF. This rearrangement joins TRBV5-1 to TRBJ1-3; no clear D gene. The CDR3 has 14 amino acids. V lost 3 bases to trimming and J lost 0 bases, with 7 bases between them. CDR1 and CDR2 (germline): SGHRS, YFSETQ.

The chain is built from TRBV5-1 and TRBJ2-6; 8 bases fit TRBD1. Per the germline V gene, CDR1 is SGHRS and CDR2 is YFSETQ. The trim removed 0 bases at V and 3 bases at J, leaving 11 bases unmatched. This CDR3 region has 19 residues. CDR3 nucleotide sequence: TGCGCCAGCAGCTTGGGGGGACAGGCACTGGGAGTTGGGGCCAACGTCCTGACTTTC. This translates into CASSLGGQALGVGANVLTF.

The chain couples TRBV7-3 to TRBJ2-1; no reliable D call. This CDR3 contains 14 residues. V lost 5 bases, J lost 5 bases, and 13 bases lay in between. Germline CDR1 is SGHTA and CDR2 is FQGTGA. The CDR3 sequence is CASSNSRANNEQFF. CDR3 in DNA: TGTGCCAGCAGCAACTCACGCGCAAACAATGAGCAGTTCTTC.

J is TRBJ1-1 and V is TRBV5-6, with unresolved D. This CDR3 region has 12 residues. V dropped 3 bases and J dropped 4 bases, with 7 bases sitting between them. The germline CDR1 and CDR2 sequences are SGHDT and YYEEEE. The CDR3 protein is CASSSTSTEAFF. The CDR3 coding sequence is TGTGCCAGCAGCTCGACGTCCACTGAAGCTTTCTTT.

The chain has TRBV2 and TRBJ1-5; 8 bases agree with TRBD1. The CDR3 loop spans 14 amino acids. Germline V gene sequence: CDR1 SNHLY, CDR2 FYNNEI. With V trimmed by 3 bases and J by 11 bases, 9 bases remained unmatched. The CDR3 here is CASSDGRGRGSQHF. The CDR3 nucleotides read TGTGCCAGCAGTGACGGCAGGGGGCGCGGGTCCCAGCATTTT.

This chain joins TRBV23-1 and TRBJ1-5; no clear D. TRBV23-1 is known as an ORF, though its function is uncertain. V lost 0 bases, J lost 3 bases, and 9 bases lay in between. CDR3 length: 15 amino acids. For the CDR3, the DNA is TGCGCCAGCAGTCAATCGAACAGTTACAATCAGCCCCAGCATTTT. Protein product: CASSQSNSYNQPQHF.

The V call is TRBV18, the J call TRBJ1-5, with unresolved D. Germline assignment: CDR1 KGHSH and CDR2 LQKENI. V was cut by 4 bases and J by 5 bases, with 9 bases left in between. The CDR3 spans 13 residues. The CDR3 is CASSLLNDQPQHF. As DNA, the CDR3 is TGTGCCAGCTCACTCCTTAATGATCAGCCCCAGCATTTT.

This rearrangement joins TRBV5-5 to TRBJ2-7; D remains unclear. CDR1 is SGHKS, CDR2 YYEKEE, per germline (reference sequence). The CDR3 is made up of 16 amino acids. V was pared by 1 base and J by 0 bases, with 14 bases between. As DNA, the CDR3 is TGTGCCAGCAGCTTGTCTCAGGATTCCCCCTCCTACGAGCAGTACTTC. Translation: CASSLSQDSPSYEQYF. The variable domain in full, completed from reference TRBV5-5 and TRBJ2-7, reads DAGVTQSPTHLIKTRGQQVTLRCSPISGHKSVSWYQQVLGQGPQFIFQYYEKEERGRGNFPDRFSARQFPNYSSELNVNALLLGDSALYLCASSLSQDSPSYEQYFGPGTRLTVT.

The CDR3 loop reads CASSQARVSTEAFF. The CDR3 DNA sequence: TGCGCCAGCAGCCAAGCCAGGGTGAGCACTGAAGCTTTCTTT. The V call is TRBV4-1, the J call TRBJ1-1; D is perhaps TRBD1 (5 bases). This CDR3 has 14 amino acids. Trimming stripped 1 base from V and 4 bases from J, with 10 bases between. Germline CDR1 is MGHRA and CDR2 is YSYEKL.

V usage is TRBV2 and J usage is TRBJ2-5; 9 bases agree with TRBD1. CDR1 is SNHLY and CDR2 is FYNNEI in the germline V gene. This CDR3 spans 13 amino acids. J gave up 4 bases and V 8 bases, and 5 bases lay outside the gene matches. The CDR3: CASLGQGGETQYF. The CDR3 DNA sequence: TGTGCCAGCCTGGGACAGGGTGGAGAGACCCAGTACTTC.

The chain uses TRBV10-1 and TRBJ2-3; unclear D gene. The V gene lost 4 bases and the J gene lost 6 bases, with 8 bases spanning the gap. CDR1 WNHNN and CDR2 SYGVQD come from the germline V gene (reference sequence). This CDR3 contains 12 residues. Written as DNA, the CDR3 is TGCGCCAGCAGTGGGCCATCGGATACGCAGTATTTT. Translation gives CASSGPSDTQYF.

This clone has a single count. This chain connects TRBV5-1 to TRBJ2-5; maybe TRBD1 (6 bases). The CDR3 runs 16 residues. Trimming removed 4 bases at V and 0 bases at J, with 16 bases between. Germline V gene sequence: CDR1 SGHRS, CDR2 YFSETQ. DNA for the CDR3: TGCGCCAGCAGCAGAAAGTGGACAGAGTACCAAGAGACCCAGTACTTC. Its translation is CASSRKWTEYQETQYF.

The gene calls are TRBV10-3 and TRBJ1-3; 7 bases map to TRBD1. V trimming: 5 bases; J trimming: 4 bases; junction bases outside the gene matches: 11. The CDR3 extends over 16 amino acids. Germline V gene data show CDR1 as ENHRY and CDR2 as SYGVKD. The CDR3 protein is CAISKQTGTKGNTIYF. As DNA, the CDR3 is TGTGCCATCAGTAAACAGACAGGGACCAAGGGAAACACCATATATTTT.

This clone was counted between two and nine times. The chain employs TRBV5-1 and TRBJ2-1; 11 bases are shared with TRBD2. Germline V gives CDR1 SGHRS, CDR2 YFSETQ. CDR3 length: 15 residues. V gave up 0 bases and J gave up 10 bases; unmatched junction bases: 6. The CDR3 protein is CASSLGLAGGGEQFF. CDR3 coding DNA: TGCGCCAGCAGCTTGGGGCTAGCGGGGGGCGGCGAGCAGTTCTTC.

V is TRBV9 and J is TRBJ2-2, with D perhaps being TRBD1 or TRBD2 (5 bases each). Looked up from germline, CDR1 is SGDLS and CDR2 is YYNGEE. V lost 4 bases to trimming and J lost 6 bases, with 13 bases between them. CDR3 length: 14 amino acids. CDR3 sequence: CASSMGRKPGELFF. CDR3 in DNA: TGTGCCAGCAGCATGGGACGCAAGCCCGGGGAGCTGTTTTTT.

This chain joins TRBV6-4 and TRBJ1-1; TRBD1 might be the D (5 bases). V was pared by 8 bases and J by 4 bases, with 14 bases between. The length of the CDR3 is 13 residues. Germline CDR1 and CDR2: MRHNA and SNTAGT. The CDR3 spells CASQLQVGTEAFF. The DNA for the CDR3 is TGTGCCAGCCAGTTACAGGTCGGCACTGAAGCTTTCTTT.

The chain carries TRBV5-1 and TRBJ2-7; D unclear. Trimming removed 3 bases from V and 6 bases from J, with 10 bases in between. Germline V gene data show CDR1 as SGHRS and CDR2 as YFSETQ. The CDR3 sequence is 12 residues long. This chain's CDR3 is CASSYNLIEQYF. CDR3 DNA: TGCGCCAGCAGCTACAATTTGATCGAGCAGTACTTC.

V is TRBV7-9 and J is TRBJ1-6; D unresolved. The V end was cut by 5 bases, the J end by 0 bases, with 5 bases between. CDR1 is SEHNR, CDR2 FQNEAQ, per germline (reference sequence). This CDR3 has 14 residues. The CDR3 nucleotides read TGTGCCAGCAGCCAGAACTCCTATAATTCACCCCTCCACTTT. This codes for CASSQNSYNSPLHF.

The chain is built from TRBV5-1 and TRBJ2-2; D is perhaps TRBD1 (6 bases). From germline, CDR1 is SGHRS and CDR2 YFSETQ. CDR3 size: 15 residues. The V end lost 5 bases, the J end lost 1 base, and 12 bases lay between the germline ends. CDR3: CASSSTGGNTGELFF. In nucleotides, the CDR3 is TGCGCCAGCAGTTCGACAGGAGGGAACACCGGGGAGCTGTTTTTT. Full variable domain (outside the CDR3, taken from reference TRBV5-1 and TRBJ2-2): KAGVTQTPRYLIKTRGQQVTLSCSPISGHRSVSWYQQTPGQGLQFLFEYFSETQRNKGNFPGRFSGRQFSNSRSEMNVSTLELGDSALYLCASSSTGGNTGELFFGEGSRLTVL.